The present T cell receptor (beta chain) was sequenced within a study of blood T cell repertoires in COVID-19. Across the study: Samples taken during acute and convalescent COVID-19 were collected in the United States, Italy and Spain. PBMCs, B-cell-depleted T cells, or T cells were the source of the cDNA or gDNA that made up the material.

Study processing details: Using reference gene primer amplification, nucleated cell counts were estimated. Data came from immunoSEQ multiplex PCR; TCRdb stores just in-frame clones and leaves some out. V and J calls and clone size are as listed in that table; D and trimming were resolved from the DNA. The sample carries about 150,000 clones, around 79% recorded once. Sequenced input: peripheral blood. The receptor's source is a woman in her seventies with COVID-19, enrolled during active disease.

DNA of the CDR3: TGTGCCAGCAGCCAAGATGTAACTACCTCCGGGGAGCTGTTTTTT. It yields the protein CASSQDVTTSGELFF. The chain joins TRBV4-2 to TRBJ2-2; no reliable D call. Trimming removed 0 bases from V and 6 bases from J, with 11 bases in between. CDR3 size: 15 residues. Germline V lookup: CDR1 LGHNA, CDR2 YNFKEQ.